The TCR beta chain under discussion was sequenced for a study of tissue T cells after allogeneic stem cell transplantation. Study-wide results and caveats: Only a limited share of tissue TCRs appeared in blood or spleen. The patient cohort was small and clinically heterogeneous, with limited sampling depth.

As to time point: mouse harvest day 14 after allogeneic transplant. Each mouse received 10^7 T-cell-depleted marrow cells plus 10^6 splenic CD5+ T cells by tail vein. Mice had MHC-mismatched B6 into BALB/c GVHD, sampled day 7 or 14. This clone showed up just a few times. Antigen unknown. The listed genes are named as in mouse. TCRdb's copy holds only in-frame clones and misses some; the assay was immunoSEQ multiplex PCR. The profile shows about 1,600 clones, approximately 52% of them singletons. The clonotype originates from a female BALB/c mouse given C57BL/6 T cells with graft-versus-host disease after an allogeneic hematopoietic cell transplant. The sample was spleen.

CDR3: CASSLSGGNTEVFF. Partial CDR3 DNA: TGTGCCAGCAGTCTGTCAGGGGGAAACACAGAAGTCTTC. This rearrangement joins TRBV26 to TRBJ1-1; tentative D call: TRBD1 (6 bases). Read coverage stops 1 residue before the CDR3 terminus; the germline J gene supplies the remainder. The CDR3 length is 14 residues. Germline V gives CDR1 KGHPV, CDR2 FQNQEV (reference sequence). V lost 0 bases and J 1 base, leaving 6 bases between the germline ends.